Listed below are T cell receptor beta chains from one sample, sequenced in a study of blood T cell repertoires in COVID-19. Clones were read by immunoSEQ multiplex PCR, and TCRdb kept only the in-frame ones, dropping some. The profile shows just under 40,000 clones, around 95% of them singletons. The sequenced material came from peripheral blood. These receptors were obtained from a human donor with active COVID-19. The donor label of this sample is uncertain. Both conserved end residues are part of each CDR3. Each record gives: V gene, J gene, clone size, D gene, CDR3 protein, CDR3 DNA. The D gene is left open where the match is weak. Rows give clone size only sometimes, using once, few, many, or a class for an expanded clone.

V gene: TRBV28; J gene: TRBJ2-7; clone size: .; D gene: TRBD1; CDR3 protein: CASAWGQGVSYEQYF; CDR3 DNA: TGTGCCAGCGCTTGGGGACAGGGGGTCTCCTACGAGCAGTACTTC
V gene: TRBV7-2; J gene: TRBJ2-5; clone size: .; D gene: TRBD1; CDR3 protein: CASSTTGGGTQYF; CDR3 DNA: TGTGCCAGCAGCACGACAGGGGGAGGGACCCAGTACTTC
V gene: TRBV9; J gene: TRBJ2-3; clone size: .; D gene: TRBD2; CDR3 protein: CASSVRGTTETGSDTQYF; CDR3 DNA: TGTGCCAGCAGCGTGCGCGGGACTACAGAAACGGGGTCGGATACGCAGTATTTT
V gene: TRBV5-8; J gene: TRBJ2-5; clone size: once; D gene: .; CDR3 protein: CASSSGQGQETQYF; CDR3 DNA: TGTGCCAGCAGCTCCGGTCAGGGGCAAGAGACCCAGTACTTC
V gene: TRBV6-5; J gene: TRBJ2-7; clone size: .; D gene: .; CDR3 protein: CASSPPGGGYEQYF; CDR3 DNA: TGTGCCAGCAGCCCCCCGGGGGGCGGGTACGAGCAGTACTTC
V gene: TRBV5-6; J gene: TRBJ2-7; clone size: once; D gene: TRBD1; CDR3 protein: CASSPTGVTYEQYF; CDR3 DNA: TGTGCCAGCAGCCCGACAGGGGTGACCTACGAGCAGTACTTC
V gene: TRBV3-1/TRBV3-2; J gene: TRBJ2-6; clone size: .; D gene: .; CDR3 protein: CASTAGRSSGANVLTF; CDR3 DNA: TGTGCCAGCACCGCGGGACGGAGCTCTGGGGCCAACGTCCTGACTTTC
V gene: TRBV7-9; J gene: TRBJ2-2; clone size: .; D gene: .; CDR3 protein: CASSRTGELFF; CDR3 DNA: TGTGCCAGCAGCCGCACCGGGGAGCTGTTTTTT
V gene: TRBV28; J gene: TRBJ2-7; clone size: .; D gene: TRBD1; CDR3 protein: CASSSPPGTVGHYEQYF; CDR3 DNA: TGTGCCAGCAGTTCCCCCCCCGGGACAGTGGGTCACTACGAGCAGTACTTC
V gene: TRBV11-3; J gene: TRBJ2-3; clone size: .; D gene: TRBD1; CDR3 protein: CASSQNRGLGTDTQYF; CDR3 DNA: TGTGCCAGCAGCCAGAACAGGGGGCTGGGCACAGATACGCAGTATTTT
V gene: TRBV5-1; J gene: TRBJ2-1; clone size: .; D gene: .; CDR3 protein: CASSAGLDNEQFF; CDR3 DNA: TGCGCCAGCAGCGCGGGACTTGACAATGAGCAGTTCTTC
V gene: TRBV18; J gene: TRBJ2-5; clone size: .; D gene: .; CDR3 protein: CASSQRGYETQYF; CDR3 DNA: TGTGCCAGCTCACAAAGGGGGTACGAGACCCAGTACTTC
V gene: TRBV10-3; J gene: TRBJ1-1; clone size: .; D gene: TRBD1; CDR3 protein: CAISGTGMTEAFF; CDR3 DNA: TGTGCCATCAGTGGGACAGGGATGACTGAAGCTTTCTTT
V gene: TRBV19; J gene: TRBJ2-1; clone size: once; D gene: TRBD1; CDR3 protein: CASHRDRSYNEQFF; CDR3 DNA: TGTGCCAGTCACCGGGACAGGAGCTACAATGAGCAGTTCTTC
V gene: TRBV3-1/TRBV3-2; J gene: TRBJ1-2; clone size: once; D gene: .; CDR3 protein: CASSQDVTFLPTYGYTF; CDR3 DNA: TGTGCCAGCAGCCAAGACGTTACTTTCCTTCCTACCTATGGCTACACCTTC
V gene: TRBV10-3; J gene: TRBJ1-1; clone size: .; D gene: .; CDR3 protein: CAISDGGGGTEAFF; CDR3 DNA: TGTGCCATCAGTGACGGCGGGGGAGGAACTGAAGCTTTCTTT
V gene: TRBV6-5; J gene: TRBJ2-7; clone size: .; D gene: TRBD1; CDR3 protein: CASTRQGNEQYF; CDR3 DNA: TGTGCCAGCACAAGACAGGGGAACGAGCAGTACTTC
V gene: TRBV14; J gene: TRBJ1-2; clone size: few; D gene: .; CDR3 protein: CASSQEQDGYTF; CDR3 DNA: TGTGCCAGCAGCCAAGAACAGGATGGCTACACCTTC
V gene: TRBV2; J gene: TRBJ1-2; clone size: .; D gene: TRBD1; CDR3 protein: CASSFQQGAGYTF; CDR3 DNA: TGTGCCAGCAGCTTCCAACAGGGGGCTGGCTACACCTTC
V gene: TRBV5-1; J gene: TRBJ2-7; clone size: .; D gene: .; CDR3 protein: CASSLGWRGGSYEQYF; CDR3 DNA: TGCGCCAGCAGCTTGGGGTGGCGGGGCGGCTCCTACGAGCAGTACTTC
V gene: TRBV7-6; J gene: TRBJ1-3; clone size: .; D gene: .; CDR3 protein: CASSLSPVPSGNTIYF; CDR3 DNA: TGTGCCAGCAGCTTGTCGCCGGTCCCCTCTGGAAACACCATATATTTT
V gene: TRBV19; J gene: TRBJ2-7; clone size: .; D gene: TRBD1; CDR3 protein: CASYGTDSYEQYF; CDR3 DNA: TGTGCCAGCTACGGGACAGATTCCTACGAGCAGTACTTC
V gene: TRBV3-1/TRBV3-2; J gene: TRBJ2-7; clone size: .; D gene: TRBD2; CDR3 protein: CASSQVPSGGSYEQYF; CDR3 DNA: TGTGCCAGCAGCCAAGTACCTAGCGGGGGCTCCTACGAGCAGTACTTC
V gene: TRBV19; J gene: TRBJ2-7; clone size: .; D gene: .; CDR3 protein: CASSIKVDQGIHSYEQYF; CDR3 DNA: TGTGCCAGTAGTATAAAAGTTGACCAGGGTATCCACTCCTACGAGCAGTACTTC
V gene: TRBV10-3; J gene: TRBJ1-2; clone size: .; D gene: .; CDR3 protein: CAIRDSANYGYTF; CDR3 DNA: TGTGCCATCAGGGACAGTGCTAACTATGGCTACACCTTC
V gene: TRBV7-8; J gene: TRBJ2-7; clone size: .; D gene: .; CDR3 protein: CASSLARKNYEQYF; CDR3 DNA: TGTGCCAGCAGCTTAGCCAGGAAGAACTACGAGCAGTACTTC
V gene: TRBV19; J gene: TRBJ1-5; clone size: .; D gene: .; CDR3 protein: CASSAGLLVQPQHF; CDR3 DNA: TGTGCCAGTAGTGCCGGACTTCTAGTTCAGCCCCAGCATTTT
V gene: TRBV5-1; J gene: TRBJ1-1; clone size: .; D gene: .; CDR3 protein: CASSLWDTSSTEAFF; CDR3 DNA: TGCGCCAGCAGCCTGTGGGACACCTCGTCGACTGAAGCTTTCTTT
V gene: TRBV6-2/TRBV6-3; J gene: TRBJ1-1; clone size: .; D gene: .; CDR3 protein: CASSLSLNTEAFF; CDR3 DNA: TGTGCCAGCAGTCTTTCCTTGAACACTGAAGCTTTCTTT
V gene: TRBV7-2; J gene: TRBJ2-3; clone size: once; D gene: TRBD2; CDR3 protein: CASSYSSGRLNTQYF; CDR3 DNA: TGTGCCAGCAGCTATTCTAGCGGGAGATTAAATACGCAGTATTTT
V gene: TRBV19; J gene: TRBJ2-3; clone size: .; D gene: TRBD2; CDR3 protein: CASSIGGRLTDTQYF; CDR3 DNA: TGTGCCAGTAGTATTGGCGGGAGATTGACAGATACGCAGTATTTT
V gene: TRBV4-2; J gene: TRBJ2-1; clone size: .; D gene: TRBD2; CDR3 protein: CASSQAGGGANNEQFF; CDR3 DNA: TGTGCCAGCAGCCAAGCCGGCGGGGGGGCAAATAATGAGCAGTTCTTC
V gene: TRBV12-3/TRBV12-4; J gene: TRBJ1-2; clone size: .; D gene: .; CDR3 protein: CASSFGGGYTF; CDR3 DNA: TGTGCCAGCAGTTTTGGCGGCGGCTACACCTTC
V gene: TRBV12-3/TRBV12-4; J gene: TRBJ2-5; clone size: .; D gene: .; CDR3 protein: CASTAVAQETQYF; CDR3 DNA: TGTGCCAGCACGGCGGTGGCCCAAGAGACCCAGTACTTC
V gene: TRBV29-1; J gene: TRBJ2-2; clone size: .; D gene: TRBD1; CDR3 protein: CSAVGGQGHTGELFF; CDR3 DNA: TGCAGCGCTGTGGGGGGACAGGGGCACACCGGGGAGCTGTTTTTT
V gene: TRBV19; J gene: TRBJ1-1; clone size: .; D gene: .; CDR3 protein: CASSRLSEAFF; CDR3 DNA: TGTGCCAGTAGCAGGCTGAGTGAAGCTTTCTTT
V gene: TRBV4-1; J gene: TRBJ2-7; clone size: .; D gene: TRBD2; CDR3 protein: CASSQGLSVVAGGPSYEQYF; CDR3 DNA: TGCGCCAGCAGCCAGGGACTCTCCGTCGTAGCGGGGGGCCCGTCGTACGAGCAGTACTTC
V gene: TRBV28; J gene: TRBJ1-3; clone size: .; D gene: .; CDR3 protein: CASSWTRGAGNTIYF; CDR3 DNA: TGTGCCAGCAGTTGGACACGAGGCGCAGGAAACACCATATATTTT
V gene: TRBV23-1; J gene: TRBJ1-1; clone size: .; D gene: .; CDR3 protein: CASSQSADTEAFF; CDR3 DNA: TGCGCCAGCAGTCAATCCGCAGACACTGAAGCTTTCTTT
V gene: TRBV10-3; J gene: TRBJ2-2; clone size: .; D gene: .; CDR3 protein: CATSGTTNTGELFF; CDR3 DNA: TGTGCCACCTCCGGGACAACGAACACCGGGGAGCTGTTTTTT
V gene: TRBV20-1; J gene: TRBJ2-7; clone size: .; D gene: TRBD2; CDR3 protein: CSASISSGTTEQYF; CDR3 DNA: TGCAGTGCTAGTATTTCTAGCGGGACCACTGAGCAGTACTTC
V gene: TRBV6-2/TRBV6-3; J gene: TRBJ2-3; clone size: .; D gene: .; CDR3 protein: CASSPGQLHRDTQYF; CDR3 DNA: TGTGCCAGCAGCCCTGGACAGCTCCACCGCGATACGCAGTATTTT
V gene: TRBV28; J gene: TRBJ1-2; clone size: once; D gene: .; CDR3 protein: CASTPAGYGYTF; CDR3 DNA: TGTGCCAGCACTCCCGCCGGCTATGGCTACACCTTC
V gene: TRBV5-1; J gene: TRBJ2-7; clone size: .; D gene: TRBD2; CDR3 protein: CASSLAAGVHEQYF; CDR3 DNA: TGCGCCAGCAGCTTAGCCGCGGGAGTCCACGAGCAGTACTTC
V gene: TRBV2; J gene: TRBJ2-7; clone size: once; D gene: TRBD1; CDR3 protein: CASTKGQAYEQYF; CDR3 DNA: TGTGCCAGCACAAAGGGACAGGCCTACGAGCAGTACTTC
V gene: TRBV4-1; J gene: TRBJ2-7; clone size: .; D gene: TRBD1; CDR3 protein: CASSQDRDRAGEQYF; CDR3 DNA: TGCGCCAGCAGCCAAGATCGGGACAGGGCGGGGGAGCAGTACTTC
V gene: TRBV13; J gene: TRBJ2-6; clone size: .; D gene: .; CDR3 protein: CASSLRPLRMSGANVLTF; CDR3 DNA: TGTGCCAGCAGCTTAAGGCCATTGAGGATGTCTGGGGCCAACGTCCTGACTTTC
V gene: TRBV7-8; J gene: TRBJ2-5; clone size: .; D gene: TRBD2; CDR3 protein: CASSLGGLAGRQETQYF; CDR3 DNA: TGTGCCAGCAGCTTAGGGGGACTAGCGGGCCGCCAAGAGACCCAGTACTTC
V gene: TRBV7-2; J gene: TRBJ2-1; clone size: .; D gene: TRBD2; CDR3 protein: CASSSGRNENEQFF; CDR3 DNA: TGTGCCAGCAGCTCCGGGAGGAATGAAAATGAGCAGTTCTTC
V gene: TRBV5-1; J gene: TRBJ2-2; clone size: .; D gene: .; CDR3 protein: CASSPPTGNTGELFF; CDR3 DNA: TGCGCCAGCAGCCCCCCGACAGGGAACACCGGGGAGCTGTTTTTT
V gene: TRBV7-9; J gene: TRBJ2-7; clone size: .; D gene: TRBD2; CDR3 protein: CASSRRLAGGRYEQYF; CDR3 DNA: TGTGCCAGCAGCAGGAGACTAGCGGGGGGTCGCTACGAGCAGTACTTC
V gene: TRBV4-1; J gene: TRBJ2-2; clone size: once; D gene: TRBD2; CDR3 protein: CASSHHSGRDTGELFF; CDR3 DNA: TGCGCCAGCAGCCACCATAGCGGGAGGGACACCGGGGAGCTGTTTTTT
V gene: TRBV14; J gene: TRBJ2-3; clone size: .; D gene: TRBD2; CDR3 protein: CASSPRAGAGDTQYF; CDR3 DNA: TGTGCCAGCAGCCCCCGGGCGGGAGCCGGAGATACGCAGTATTTT